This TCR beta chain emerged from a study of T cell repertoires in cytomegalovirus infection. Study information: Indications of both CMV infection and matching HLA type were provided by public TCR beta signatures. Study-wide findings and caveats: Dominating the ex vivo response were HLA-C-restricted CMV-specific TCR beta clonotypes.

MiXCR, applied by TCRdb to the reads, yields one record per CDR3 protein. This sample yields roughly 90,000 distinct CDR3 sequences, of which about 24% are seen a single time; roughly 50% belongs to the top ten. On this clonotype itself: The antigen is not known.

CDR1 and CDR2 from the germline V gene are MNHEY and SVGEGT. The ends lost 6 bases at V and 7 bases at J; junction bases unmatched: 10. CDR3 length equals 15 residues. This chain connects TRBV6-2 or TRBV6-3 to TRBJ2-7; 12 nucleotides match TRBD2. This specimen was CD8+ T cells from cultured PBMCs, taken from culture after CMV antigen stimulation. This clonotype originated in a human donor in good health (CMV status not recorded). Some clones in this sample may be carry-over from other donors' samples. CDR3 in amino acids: CASSQKLAGGWEQYF. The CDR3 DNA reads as TGTGCCAGCAGCCAGAAACTAGCGGGAGGATGGGAGCAGTACTTC.